This entry concerns a single T cell receptor beta chain. Antigen: not known. Cells defined as naive were viable CD3+CD4+ or CD3+CD8+ and CCR7+CD45RA+CD45RO-CD95-CD27+CD28+. Clones were read by immunoSEQ multiplex PCR, and TCRdb kept only the in-frame ones, dropping some. The sample yields about 6,900 clones, 95% to 98% seen once. This sample was taken from a study of T cells after posttransplantation cyclophosphamide. Study-wide results and limits: Later post-transplant blood repertoires were often dominated by donor CD8+ memory clones. Blood and skin or GI T cell repertoires showed limited TRB overlap.

This CDR3 comprises 13 residues. The ends were cut back, 5 bases at V and 3 bases at J, with 11 bases in the middle. The germline CDR1 and CDR2 sequences are SEHNR and FQNEAQ (reference sequence). The clonotype originates from a woman aged 25 to 39 in good health and a related stem cell transplant donor. Specimen: naive CD8+ T cells sorted from PBMCs. The chain carries TRBV7-9 and TRBJ2-7; perhaps TRBD1 as D (5 bases). CDR3 protein: CASSPDSYYEQYF. The CDR3 nucleotides read TGTGCCAGCAGCCCAGACAGCTACTACGAGCAGTACTTC. Together with reference TRBV7-9 and TRBJ2-7, the CDR3 gives the full variable domain: DTGVSQNPRHKITKRGQNVTFRCDPISEHNRLYWYRQTLGQGPEFLTYFQNEAQLEKSRLLSDRFSAERPKGSFSTLEIQRTEQGDSAMYLCASSPDSYYEQYFGPGTRLTVT.